These 13 T cell receptor beta chains were all obtained from the same sample, sequenced in a study of T cells in Graves' hyperthyroidism and ophthalmopathy. TCR beta CDR3 region amplification was performed from RNA transcripts. Primed by the HTBI set, a first-round RT-PCR was run on the TCR CDR3. TCRdb recomputed calls from the multiplex PCR reads with MiXCR, one row per CDR3 protein. The top ten hold approximately 24% of the sample, which has approximately 100,000 distinct CDR3 sequences, about 45% seen once. Sequenced input: blood. These receptor sequences come from a man between 40 and 49 years old with Graves' hyperthyroidism.

This clonotype was recorded once. The V call is TRBV29-1, the J call TRBJ2-1, with 9 nucleotides matching TRBD2. Germline loops: CDR1 SQVTM, CDR2 ANQGSEA. Trimming cost V 8 bases and J 7 bases; bases outside gene matches: 9. This CDR3 has 13 residues. The CDR3 loop reads CSQGLAGSNEQFF. CDR3 DNA: TGCAGCCAAGGGCTAGCGGGAAGTAATGAGCAGTTCTTC.

This clonotype was detected only once. The chain joins TRBV11-1 to TRBJ2-5; D gene unclear. V gave up 5 bases and J gave up 5 bases, with 12 bases separating them. The CDR3 is made up of 13 amino acids. Looked up from germline, CDR1 is SGHAT and CDR2 is FQDESV (reference sequence). CDR3 amino acids: CASSPQGRETQYF. CDR3 DNA sequence: TGTGCCAGCAGCCCTCAAGGACGGGAGACCCAGTACTTC.

In this sample, this clonotype turned up once. This chain links TRBV2 with TRBJ2-7; 8 bases line up with TRBD2. The CDR3 spans 14 residues. V dropped 6 bases and J dropped 0; count of bases not matched to a gene: 4. Germline CDR1 is SNHLY and CDR2 is FYNNEI. DNA for the CDR3: TGTGCCAGCAGGCCGGGGGGGGACTCCTACGAGCAGTACTTC. Translated: CASRPGGDSYEQYF.

This clonotype was seen ten or more times. The V call is TRBV6-5, the J call TRBJ1-6, with D perhaps matching TRBD1 (5 bases). V was cut by 0 bases and J by 8 bases, with 14 bases left in between. CDR3 length equals 16 residues. Germline assignment: CDR1 MNHEY and CDR2 SVGAGI. CDR3 region: CASSYSAGRGDSPLHF. In DNA form, the CDR3 reads TGTGCCAGCAGTTACTCGGCAGGGAGAGGCGATTCACCCCTCCACTTT.

The chain joins TRBV2 to TRBJ2-7; the match to TRBD1 covers 10 bases. Germline V gene data show CDR1 as SNHLY and CDR2 as FYNNEI. Trimming took 1 base from V and 2 from J; bases not matched to a gene: 5. The CDR3 loop spans 16 amino acids. The DNA of the CDR3 is TGTGCCAGCAGTGAAGGGACAGGGGGGACCACCTACGAGCAGTACTTC. Translated: CASSEGTGGTTYEQYF.

The chain is built from TRBV10-3 and TRBJ1-4, with D possibly TRBD1 on 6 matching bases. V shed 10 bases and J shed 7 bases, with 28 bases lying between them. The CDR3 has 17 residues. The germline V gene has CDR1 ENHRY and CDR2 SYGVKD. CDR3 nucleotide sequence: TGTGCCAGCAGCCAAGATATTAGTGGGGGGCGGGGTGAAAAACTGTTTTTT. It specifies CASSQDISGGRGEKLFF.

This chain joins TRBV25-1 and TRBJ1-1; possibly TRBD1 for D (6 bases). Germline assignment: CDR1 MGHDK and CDR2 SYGVNS. The CDR3 is 14 residues long. V lost 1 base and J lost 5, with 11 bases in between. CDR3: CASSEWGRVTEAFF. The CDR3 DNA reads TGTGCCAGCAGTGAATGGGGGCGGGTTACTGAAGCTTTCTTT.

This clonotype was seen repeatedly, ten times or more. The CDR3 reads CASSPPGVRETQYF. The CDR3 DNA follows: TGTGCCAGCAGCCCCCCAGGAGTCCGGGAGACCCAGTACTTC. The gene calls are TRBV5-8 and TRBJ2-5; D is unresolved. The CDR3 length is 14 residues. From germline, CDR1 is SGHTS and CDR2 YDEGEE. The V gene lost 4 bases and the J gene lost 5 bases, with 15 bases spanning the gap.

This chain joins TRBV10-3 and TRBJ2-3; D gene unclear. TRBJ1-5 explains the end of the DNA better; the J call may be wrong. In germline, CDR1 is ENHRY, CDR2 SYGVKD. The CDR3 is 13 residues long. For the CDR3, the DNA is TGTGCCATCAGTCCACGGGCACCAGATACGCAGCATTTT. Its protein is CAISPRAPDTQHF.

The chain couples TRBV7-2 to TRBJ2-5, with 7 bases fitting TRBD1. The V gene's germline CDR1 is SGHTA and CDR2 FQGNSA. J lost 9 bases, V lost 5 bases, and 9 bases had no gene match. This CDR3 comprises 13 residues. The CDR3, as DNA: TGTGCCAGCAGCACCGACAGGGCTCAGCCCCAGTACTTC. It specifies CASSTDRAQPQYF.

Many counts were recorded for this clonotype. The junction shows a germline mismatch at one end, possibly a read error. The chain links TRBV29-1 to TRBJ1-1; D not resolved. Germline V gives CDR1 SQVTM, CDR2 ANQGSEA. The CDR3 length is 12 residues. CDR3 DNA: TGCGGCGTTCGCCGAGGAACCACTGAAGCTTTCTTT. Translated: CGVRRGTTEAFF.

This clonotype was counted many times. The rearrangement uses TRBV4-2 and TRBJ2-5; D is undetermined. Deletions cut 0 bases from V and 2 bases from J, with 19 bases between. Germline CDR1 and CDR2: LGHNA and YNFKEQ. The CDR3 is 18 residues long. The CDR3 bases are TGTGCCAGCAGCCAAGATGGTCGGCAGACGTTGGGGCAAGAGACCCAGTACTTC. This encodes CASSQDGRQTLGQETQYF.

This clonotype was counted at least ten times. The rearrangement joins TRBV5-1 to TRBJ2-5, with 10 positions matching TRBD2. The CDR3 is made up of 16 amino acids. Trimming at V came to 4 bases and at J to 5 bases, leaving 11 bases not matched to a gene. Germline V gene data show CDR1 as SGHRS and CDR2 as YFSETQ. CDR3 DNA sequence: TGCGCCAGCAGCGACCCTCCTAGCGGGGGTAAGGAGACCCAGTACTTC. Amino acid sequence: CASSDPPSGGKETQYF.